The 27 T cell receptor beta chains listed next were all sequenced from one sample in a study of post-analysis software for immune sequencing data. Overall study results and limits: Among about 5 TRBV segments more frequent in patients than controls were TRBV5-6, TRBV5-1 and TRBV20-1.

What these receptors recognize is not known. Carried by the TCR beta cDNA libraries were unique molecular identifiers. One entry per CDR3 protein results from TCRdb running MiXCR on the PCR reads. This table holds hundreds of thousands of distinct CDR3 sequences, around 40% found once. The specimen sequenced was blood. These receptors all come from a girl aged 5-17 years with multiple sclerosis.

The V call is TRBV5-1, the J call TRBJ2-5; D may be TRBD1 (5 bases). Germline V gene sequence: CDR1 SGHRS, CDR2 YFSETQ. V dropped 0 bases and J dropped 0 bases, with 15 bases sitting between them. The CDR3 extends over 17 amino acids. CDR3 coding DNA: TGCGCCAGCAGCTTGGATAGCAGGGCGAGGTACCAAGAGACCCAGTACTTC. Its translation: CASSLDSRARYQETQYF.

J is TRBJ2-1 and V is TRBV29-1; D uncertain. Germline V lookup: CDR1 SQVTM, CDR2 ANQGSEA. This CDR3 has 14 amino acids. Trimming shortened V by 6 bases and J by 0 bases, and 12 bases separated the two germline ends. The CDR3 nucleotides read TGCAGCGTGGACGGACGTAGCTCCTACAATGAGCAGTTCTTC. It codes for CSVDGRSSYNEQFF.

This chain uses TRBV29-1 with TRBJ2-3; possibly TRBD1 for D (5 bases). CDR1 is SQVTM, CDR2 ANQGSEA, per germline. The CDR3 length is 15 residues. Trimming took 3 bases from V and 2 from J, leaving 15 bases between them. The CDR3 DNA follows: TGCAGCGTTGATAGGTCGGCAGGGATCACAGATACGCAGTATTTT. The encoded protein is CSVDRSAGITDTQYF.

This clonotype was seen a single time. At one end, the junction sequence differs from germline, possibly due to a read error. The rearrangement uses TRBV6-2 or TRBV6-3 and TRBJ2-4, with TRBD2 matching 9 bases. This CDR3 is built from 16 residues. CDR1 is MNHEY and CDR2 is SVGEGT in the germline V gene. The CDR3 DNA is TGTGCCGGCAGTTACTCGGCGGGAGGGCCCAAAAACATTCAGTACTTC. Amino acids: CAGSYSAGGPKNIQYF.

This sequence joins TRBV27 and TRBJ2-7; a possible D gene is TRBD2 (7 bases). CDR3 length: 15 residues. Deletions cut 6 bases from V and 4 bases from J, with 19 bases between. Per germline, CDR1 MNHEY and CDR2 SMNVEV (reference sequence). In DNA, the CDR3 is TGTGCCAGCAGCCCTACTGGGGGGGCGCTTTACGAGCAGTACTTC. Protein sequence: CASSPTGGALYEQYF.

V is TRBV12-3 or TRBV12-4 and J is TRBJ2-3; D is perhaps TRBD1 (6 bases). V lost 5 bases and J lost 3, with 9 bases in between. This CDR3 has 13 amino acids. The CDR3 nucleotides are TGTGCCAGCAGTACTACAGGGACAGATACGCAGTATTTT. It encodes CASSTTGTDTQYF.

The chain recombines TRBV4-1 with TRBJ2-1; TRBD2 might be the D (7 bases). V gave up 1 base and J gave up 8 bases, with 18 bases separating them. This CDR3 region has 16 residues. Germline V gene lookup returns CDR1 MGHRA and CDR2 YSYEKL. This CDR3 reads CASSQVLRGGADEQFF. The DNA for the CDR3 is TGCGCCAGCAGCCAAGTCTTGAGAGGGGGGGCCGATGAGCAGTTCTTC.

The chain recombines TRBV7-3 with TRBJ2-1, with 7 bases that match TRBD2. V was clipped by 3 bases and J by 6 bases; unmatched bases: 5. CDR3 size: 14 residues. Germline CDR1 SGHTA, CDR2 FQGTGA. CDR3 in DNA: TGTGCCAGCAGCTTGAGTGGGAGGGTCAATGAGCAGTTCTTC. Residues: CASSLSGRVNEQFF. Looking up the rest from reference TRBV7-3 and TRBJ2-1 gives the full variable domain: GAGVSQTPSNKVTEKGKYVELRCDPISGHTALYWYRQSLGQGPEFLIYFQGTGAADDSGLPNDRFFAVRPEGSVSTLKIQRTERGDSAVYLCASSLSGRVNEQFFGPGTRLTVL.

DNA of the CDR3: TGTGCCAGCAGCGTAGATACAGTACAAGAGACCCAGTACTTC. Protein product: CASSVDTVQETQYF. The chain is built from TRBV9 and TRBJ2-5; D gene ambiguous. CDR3 length: 14 amino acids. Trimming stripped 0 bases from V and 2 bases from J, with 8 bases between. Germline V gene data show CDR1 as SGDLS and CDR2 as YYNGEE.

This clonotype was seen a few times. The chain uses TRBV25-1 and TRBJ2-7; D is ambiguous. V was cut by 3 bases and J by 0 bases, with 9 bases left in between. This CDR3 has 14 residues. CDR1 MGHDK and CDR2 SYGVNS come from the germline V gene. CDR3 amino acids: CASSEVASSYEQYF. Here the CDR3 DNA reads TGTGCCAGCAGTGAGGTAGCATCCTCCTACGAGCAGTACTTC.

A few counts support this clonotype. CDR3 in DNA: TGTGCCAGCAGCACAGAGGCTAGCGGGTCCTACAATGAGCAGTTCTTC. Translating it yields CASSTEASGSYNEQFF. The genes are TRBV7-9 and TRBJ2-1, with TRBD2 matching 8 bases. The CDR3 has 16 amino acids. In germline, CDR1 is SEHNR, CDR2 FQNEAQ (reference sequence). Unmatched junction bases numbered 7, after V lost 5 bases and J lost 1 base.

J is TRBJ2-3 and V is TRBV4-1; D possibly uses TRBD1 or TRBD2 (6 bases each). CDR1 MGHRA and CDR2 YSYEKL come from the germline V gene. The CDR3 spans 14 residues. Between the trimmed V and J ends, which lost 0 bases and 12 bases, there was a span of 16 bases. Here the CDR3 reads CASSQEFSQGTQYF. CDR3 DNA sequence: TGCGCCAGCAGCCAAGAGTTTTCGCAGGGGACTCAGTATTTT.

The genes are TRBV5-1 and TRBJ2-7, with TRBD1 matching over 9 bases. The CDR3 loop spans 14 amino acids. From germline, CDR1 is SGHRS and CDR2 YFSETQ. Trimming at V came to 7 bases and at J to 7 bases, leaving 12 bases not matched to a gene. The CDR3 sequence: CASRKPGQGSEQYF. CDR3 DNA sequence: TGCGCCAGCCGCAAACCGGGACAGGGTTCGGAGCAGTACTTC.

There are a few counts of this clonotype. The rearrangement joins TRBV28 to TRBJ1-2, with a tentative D call TRBD1 (6 bases). Germline CDR1 reads MDHEN; CDR2 reads SYDVKM. The CDR3 is 13 residues long. The V end lost 5 bases, the J end lost 8 bases, and 15 bases lay between the germline ends. The DNA for the CDR3 is TGTGCCAGCAGTAATGAATGGCAGGGGGGCTACACCTTC. It encodes CASSNEWQGGYTF.

Points on this clonotype: This clone may be a read error of a much larger clone one base away. This sequence joins TRBV29-1 and TRBJ2-7, with no clear D. Germline V gene lookup returns CDR1 SQVTM and CDR2 ANQGSEA. This CDR3 spans 11 amino acids. V was trimmed by 4 bases and J by 6 bases, leaving 10 bases between them. CDR3 sequence: CSVGGSSEQYF. The CDR3 DNA sequence: TGCAGCGTTGGCGGTTCTTCCGAGCAGTACTTC.

This clonotype appeared a few times. V gene TRBV28 combines with J gene TRBJ2-1; no reliable D call. The V gene lost 2 bases and the J gene lost 0 bases, with 8 bases spanning the gap. Germline V lookup: CDR1 MDHEN, CDR2 SYDVKM. The CDR3 runs 15 residues. CDR3 sequence reads: CASSLEAISYNEQFF. In DNA, the CDR3 is TGTGCCAGCAGTTTAGAGGCTATCTCCTACAATGAGCAGTTCTTC.

This clonotype was observed a single time. The V and J genes are TRBV29-1 and TRBJ2-3; TRBD1 is a possible D gene (6 bases). The CDR3 totals 13 residues. Deletions cut 4 bases from V and 5 bases from J, with 13 bases between. From germline, CDR1 is SQVTM and CDR2 ANQGSEA. CDR3 sequence (DNA): TGCAGCGTTGTGGAGAGGGGGAAAGATACGCAGTATTTT. Its translation: CSVVERGKDTQYF.

The chain employs TRBV12-3 or TRBV12-4 and TRBJ2-1; D is unresolved. The CDR3 covers 13 residues. The V gene lost 0 bases and the J gene lost 7 bases, with 7 bases spanning the gap. The CDR3 sequence is CASSLAGANEQFF. The CDR3 DNA follows: TGTGCCAGCAGTTTAGCTGGAGCGAATGAGCAGTTCTTC.

This clonotype was seen many times. This rearrangement joins TRBV28 to TRBJ2-7; D is unresolved. Germline loops: CDR1 MDHEN, CDR2 SYDVKM. This CDR3 region has 11 residues. V was shortened by 2 bases and J by 4 bases, with 3 bases between the two germline ends. The CDR3 sequence: CASSLKYEQYF. The CDR3 DNA sequence: TGTGCCAGCAGTTTAAAGTACGAGCAGTACTTC.

The rearrangement links TRBV10-3 to TRBJ1-2; D possibly corresponds to TRBD1 (5 bases). The CDR3 length is 16 residues. The V gene's germline CDR1 is ENHRY and CDR2 SYGVKD. V was cut by 4 bases and J by 0 bases, with 15 bases left in between. The DNA for the CDR3 is TGTGCCATCAGTGGGGGCAGCCTTCTAGCTAACTATGGCTACACCTTC. Translated, it gives CAISGGSLLANYGYTF.

This clonotype was recorded a few times. The rearrangement uses TRBV10-2 and TRBJ2-1; 9 bases align to TRBD1. CDR3 length: 15 amino acids. Germline V gene sequence: CDR1 WSHSY, CDR2 SAAADI. Trimming took 8 bases from V and 9 from J; bases not matched to a gene: 14. CDR3 sequence: CASRWGQGVPSEQFF. CDR3 nucleotides: TGCGCCAGCCGGTGGGGACAGGGAGTTCCCAGTGAGCAGTTCTTC.

The genes are TRBV6-5 and TRBJ2-6; D gene unclear. This CDR3 has 15 amino acids. CDR1 is MNHEY, CDR2 SVGAGI, per germline. The V end lost 2 bases, the J end lost 0 bases, and 5 bases lay between the germline ends. CDR3 sequence: CASSYGFSGANVLTF. The CDR3 DNA reads as TGTGCCAGCAGTTACGGGTTCTCTGGGGCCAACGTCCTGACTTTC.

V usage is TRBV20-1 and J usage is TRBJ2-1, with D hard to call. The V gene's germline CDR1 is DFQATT and CDR2 SNEGSKA (reference sequence). V shed 3 bases and J shed 2 bases, with 14 bases lying between them. CDR3 size: 15 residues. The CDR3 loop reads CSASTVTNAYNEQFF. The DNA of the CDR3 is TGCAGTGCTAGTACCGTTACCAACGCCTACAATGAGCAGTTCTTC.

The chain has TRBV20-1 and TRBJ1-5; possible D gene TRBD1, 5 bases. The V gene lost 7 bases and the J gene lost 5 bases, with 21 bases spanning the gap. Germline V lookup: CDR1 DFQATT, CDR2 SNEGSKA (reference sequence). The CDR3 is 15 residues long. The CDR3 loop is CSVRQSFPDDQPQHF. CDR3 bases: TGCAGTGTTCGACAGTCTTTTCCGGATGATCAGCCCCAGCATTTT.

Details on this clonotype: Mismatch with germline at one junction end may stem from a read error. The V call is TRBV5-6, the J call TRBJ2-7, with D uncertain. The DNA matches TRBJ2-5 better at its end, which makes the J call doubtful. This CDR3 is built from 12 residues. Per germline, CDR1 SGHDT and CDR2 YYEEEE. CDR3 coding DNA: TGTGCCAGCGGCTTGGTTAGAGAGACCCAGTACTTC. It codes for CASGLVRETQYF.

V gene TRBV18 combines with J gene TRBJ1-1; D gene uncertain. Per germline, CDR1 KGHSH and CDR2 LQKENI. V shed 5 bases and J shed 3 bases, with 10 bases lying between them. The CDR3 totals 13 residues. The CDR3 nucleotides are TGTGCCAGCTCATCAACGACGGACACTGAAGCTTTCTTT. The encoded protein is CASSSTTDTEAFF.

Only a few counts were recorded for this clonotype. The gene calls are TRBV15 and TRBJ2-1; D possibly corresponds to TRBD1 (6 bases). The CDR3 runs to 15 residues. Germline loops: CDR1 LNHNV, CDR2 YYDKDF (reference sequence). Trimming left V 1 base short and J 4 bases short, with 11 bases between. DNA of the CDR3: TGTGCCACCAGCAGAGGACAGGCGAGATACAATGAGCAGTTCTTC. Protein: CATSRGQARYNEQFF.